The 21 T cell receptor beta chains presented below share a single source sample, sequenced in a study of T cells in Graves' hyperthyroidism and ophthalmopathy. TCR beta CDR3 region amplification was performed from RNA transcripts. In the first-round RT-PCR of the TCR CDR3, the HTBI primer set was used. One entry per CDR3 protein, called by TCRdb with MiXCR from the multiplex PCR reads. The top ten clones hold about 50% of a sample with 350,000 or so distinct CDR3 sequences, over 20% of them seen once. What was sequenced was blood. The receptor set was obtained from a woman aged 45-59 years with Graves' hyperthyroidism.

This clonotype was counted ten times or more. This rearrangement joins TRBV2 to TRBJ2-3, with D unclear. The length of the CDR3 is 12 residues. Germline V lookup: CDR1 SNHLY, CDR2 FYNNEI. V lost 4 bases to trimming and J lost 5 bases, with 7 bases between them. The CDR3 region has the DNA TGTGCCAGCAGTGTTGGCCGAGATACGCAGTATTTT. Translating gives CASSVGRDTQYF.

The rearrangement joins TRBV28 to TRBJ2-4, with 9 bases matching TRBD1. V lost 4 bases to trimming and J lost 1 base; unmatched junction nucleotides: 5. Germline CDR1 is MDHEN and CDR2 is SYDVKM. The CDR3 is made up of 16 amino acids. DNA for the CDR3: TGTGCCAGCAGTTACCTACAGGGGGCGGCCAAAAACATTCAGTACTTC. Translated, it gives CASSYLQGAAKNIQYF.

This clonotype was seen ten or more times. The CDR3 coding sequence is TGTGCCAGCAGCTTAGTCCCTACAGGGGAAAAACTGTTTTTT. Its protein is CASSLVPTGEKLFF. The rearrangement uses TRBV11-2 and TRBJ1-4, with a tentative D call TRBD1 (6 bases). The CDR3 runs to 14 residues. Germline-derived CDR1 and CDR2 are SGHAT and FQNNGV. Trimming removed 1 base from V and 8 bases from J, with 11 bases in between.

Many counts were recorded for this clonotype. The CDR3 DNA reads TGCAGTGCTAGCAACTGGCAGACTGAAGCTTTCTTT. The encoded protein is CSASNWQTEAFF. V is TRBV20-1 and J is TRBJ1-1; D ambiguous. Germline-derived CDR1 and CDR2 are DFQATT and SNEGSKA (reference sequence). There are 12 residues in the CDR3. Trimming took off 3 bases at V and 5 bases at J, with 10 bases between the two ends.

The table lists this clonotype with a few counts. This may come from a read error, since a much larger clone is one base off. The V and J genes are TRBV2 and TRBJ2-7, with D possibly matching TRBD2 (5 bases). Germline values: CDR1 SNHLY, CDR2 FYNNEI. The CDR3 spans 13 residues. The V end was cut by 3 bases, the J end by 9 bases, with 15 bases between. This CDR3 reads CASSERRGHGQYF. In DNA form, the CDR3 reads TGTGCCAGCAGTGAGAGGAGAGGGCACGGGCAGTACTTC.

This clonotype showed up just a few times. This chain connects TRBV6-2 or TRBV6-3 to TRBJ1-3; D ambiguous. Germline V gene lookup returns CDR1 MNHEY and CDR2 SVGEGT. The CDR3 spans 14 residues. V dropped 6 bases and J dropped 3 bases, with 12 bases sitting between them. The CDR3 sequence is CASRVKGFGNTIYF. The CDR3 DNA is TGTGCCAGCAGGGTTAAGGGCTTTGGAAACACCATATATTTT.

This clonotype was found a few times. The rearrangement uses TRBV6-2 or TRBV6-3 and TRBJ2-2; TRBD1 matches at 9 bases. The CDR3 has 16 amino acids. Germline-derived CDR1 and CDR2 are MNHEY and SVGEGT. The V gene end was trimmed by 1 base and the J gene end by 6 bases; junction bases not matched to a gene: 6. The CDR3 reads CASSYLGQGRPGELFF. CDR3 coding DNA: TGTGCCAGCAGTTACTTGGGACAGGGTAGACCCGGGGAGCTGTTTTTT.

This clonotype was detected ten times or more. The chain uses TRBV20-1 and TRBJ1-5, with D possibly TRBD1 on 5 matching bases. V gave up 0 bases and J gave up 4 bases, with 13 bases separating them. The CDR3 totals 15 residues. Per germline, CDR1 DFQATT and CDR2 SNEGSKA (reference sequence). In DNA, the CDR3 is TGCAGTGCTAGAGACATTATAGACAGAAATCAGCCCCAGCATTTT. Protein sequence: CSARDIIDRNQPQHF.

There are a few counts of this clonotype. This sequence joins TRBV28 and TRBJ2-7; the D is unclear. Germline CDR1 and CDR2: MDHEN and SYDVKM. V gave up 4 bases and J gave up 0 bases, with 13 bases separating them. This CDR3 comprises 15 residues. The CDR3 loop reads CASSSSLGLSYEQYF. The CDR3 region has the DNA TGTGCCAGCAGTTCCTCCCTAGGCCTCTCCTACGAGCAGTACTTC.

This clonotype was seen many times. This chain joins TRBV5-1 and TRBJ2-2, with 7 positions matching TRBD2. V gave up 6 bases and J gave up 5 bases; unmatched junction bases: 7. The CDR3 is made up of 14 amino acids. The germline CDR1 and CDR2 sequences are SGHRS and YFSETQ. The CDR3 region has the DNA TGCGCCAGCATAGGAGGAGCGGGGACCGGGGAGCTGTTTTTT. This translates into CASIGGAGTGELFF.

This clonotype has a handful of counts. The rearrangement uses TRBV9 and TRBJ1-2, with D hard to call. Trimming took 0 bases from V and 8 from J, leaving 20 bases between them. Looked up from germline, CDR1 is SGDLS and CDR2 is YYNGEE. This CDR3 is built from 16 residues. The CDR3 region has the DNA TGTGCCAGCAGCGTAGGAGGAGGGTTCGGACTCGGGGGCTACACCTTC. Its translation: CASSVGGGFGLGGYTF.

There are many counts of this clonotype. This sequence joins TRBV6-1 and TRBJ1-1; possible D gene TRBD1, 6 bases. Trimming cost V 6 bases and J 6 bases, with 14 bases left between them. The germline V gene encodes CDR1 MNHNS and CDR2 SASEGT. The CDR3 spans 13 residues. Here the CDR3 reads CASRGTPIPEAFF. Written as DNA, the CDR3 is TGTGCCAGCAGAGGGACACCTATTCCTGAAGCTTTCTTT.

This clonotype was counted ten times or more. The J gene is TRBJ1-5, the V gene TRBV2; 8 bases fit TRBD1. CDR1 is SNHLY and CDR2 is FYNNEI in the germline V gene. The CDR3 has 17 residues. The V segment lost 4 bases and the J segment 6 bases; nucleotides outside the gene matches: 14. CDR3 DNA sequence: TGTGCCAGCAGTGGGGCGGGGGGCAGGGGGCGCTTTCAGCCCCAGCATTTT. Translated, it gives CASSGAGGRGRFQPQHF.

This clonotype was detected many times. The CDR3 reads CASSEGTSGRNEQFF. CDR3 nucleotide sequence: TGTGCCAGCAGTGAAGGGACTAGCGGGAGGAATGAGCAGTTCTTC. The chain links TRBV6-1 to TRBJ2-1, with TRBD2 matching over 14 bases. Unmatched junction bases numbered 0, after V lost 1 base and J lost 7 bases. This CDR3 contains 15 residues. Per the germline V gene, CDR1 is MNHNS and CDR2 is SASEGT.

Notes on this clonotype: It may be a read error: a sequence one base away is much more abundant. This chain connects TRBV30 to TRBJ1-2; TRBD1 matches 11 bases. Per the germline V gene, CDR1 is GTSNPN and CDR2 is SVGIG (reference sequence). The trim removed 7 bases at V and 5 bases at J, leaving 6 bases unmatched. The CDR3 has 13 amino acids. Here the CDR3 DNA reads TGTGCCTTGGGGGACAGGGGGAGATATGGCTACACCTTC. Protein sequence: CALGDRGRYGYTF. Full variable domain (outside the CDR3, taken from reference TRBV30 and TRBJ1-2): SQTIHQWPATLVQPVGSPLSLECTVEGTSNPNLYWYRQAAGRGLQLLFYSVGIGQISSEVPQNLSASRPQDRQFILSSKKLLLSDSGFYLCALGDRGRYGYTFGSGTRLTVV.

This clonotype was detected only a few times. The gene calls are TRBV4-2 and TRBJ1-4, with TRBD1 identical over 9 bases. Germline lookup yields CDR1 LGHNA and CDR2 YNFKEQ. Unmatched junction bases numbered 7, after V lost 0 bases and J lost 8 bases. This CDR3 spans 16 amino acids. CDR3 coding DNA: TGTGCCAGCAGCCAAGATAGGAACAGGGGGCTGGAAAAACTGTTTTTT. This codes for CASSQDRNRGLEKLFF.

Many counts were recorded for this clonotype. The genes are TRBV6-1 and TRBJ2-5; either TRBD1 or TRBD2 may supply D (6 bases each). The germline gives CDR1 MNHNS, CDR2 SASEGT. Trimming cost V 7 bases and J 4 bases, with 10 bases left between them. This CDR3 region has 12 residues. The CDR3 sequence: CASTTGAETQYF. The CDR3 nucleotides are TGTGCCAGCACAACGGGGGCAGAGACCCAGTACTTC.

This clonotype was observed a handful of times. The V and J genes are TRBV29-1 and TRBJ2-1, with 12 bases that match TRBD2. CDR1 is SQVTM, CDR2 ANQGSEA, per germline. The CDR3 runs 14 residues. With 5 bases clipped from V and 4 bases from J, the junction kept 3 bases outside the gene matches. DNA for the CDR3: TGCAGCGTTCTAGCGGGGGGGCAGTACAATGAGCAGTTCTTC. Encoded protein: CSVLAGGQYNEQFF.

This clonotype was detected ten times or more. V usage is TRBV2 and J usage is TRBJ1-6, with 9 bases lining up with TRBD1. This CDR3 is built from 15 residues. With 2 bases clipped from V and 7 bases from J, the junction kept 3 bases outside the gene matches. Germline V gives CDR1 SNHLY, CDR2 FYNNEI. The CDR3: CASSERTGVNSPLHF. The CDR3 bases are TGTGCCAGCAGTGAAAGGACAGGGGTCAATTCACCCCTCCACTTT.

The V gene is TRBV7-8, the J gene TRBJ2-3; D ambiguous. V dropped 5 bases and J dropped 1 base, with 19 bases sitting between them. The germline CDR1 and CDR2 sequences are SGHVS and FQNEAQ. The CDR3 is 17 residues long. CDR3 residues: CASSVAKGKYGTDTQYF. The CDR3 region has the DNA TGTGCCAGCAGCGTCGCAAAAGGGAAGTATGGCACAGATACGCAGTATTTT.

The chain links TRBV6-1 to TRBJ2-2, with 9 bases aligning to TRBD1. The CDR3 sequence is 14 residues long. The V gene end was trimmed by 6 bases and the J gene end by 6 bases; junction bases not matched to a gene: 5. CDR1 and CDR2 from the germline V gene are MNHNS and SASEGT. As DNA, the CDR3 is TGTGCCAGCAGGCCACAGGGGGCAGCCGGGGAGCTGTTTTTT. The encoded protein is CASRPQGAAGELFF.